This paragraph covers one T cell receptor (beta chain) sequence. The antigen is undetermined. This sample stems from a study of T cell responses to AZD1222 COVID-19 vaccine. Study results and caveats: Possibly, clonal diversity was underestimated; donors were largely white British and included more females. Baseline serology detected seropositivity in only 6 or 7 AZD1222 recipients. Dominant at 160-218 and 743-854, vaccine-associated CD4 TCRs also spanned spike.

Trimming took 4 bases from V and 4 from J; bases not matched to a gene: 15. CDR3 length equals 17 residues. Germline loops: CDR1 SGHRS, CDR2 YFSETQ. Profiling relied on immunoSEQ multiplex PCR, and the TCRdb table lists in-frame clones only, not all of them. The sample carries tens of thousands of clones, around 91% recorded once. The sequence came from an adult in good health. Sequencing was performed on peripheral blood, taken on day 0 of MenACWY control vaccination. The chain employs TRBV5-1 and TRBJ2-7; 9 positions agree with TRBD1. CDR3 region: CASSRPNQQGAGYEQYF. The CDR3 bases are TGCGCCAGCAGCCGTCCTAATCAACAGGGGGCGGGGTACGAGCAGTACTTC.